This T cell receptor (beta chain) was recorded in a study of identifying expanded T cells in peripheral blood. The CDR3 runs to 15 residues. CDR1 is SGHTA, CDR2 FQGNSA, per germline. The V segment lost 1 base and the J segment 5 bases; nucleotides outside the gene matches: 4. Some clones are missing from TCRdb's copy, which holds only in-frame ones; the method was immunoSEQ multiplex PCR. Among 60,000 to 70,000 clones listed, approximately 87% were seen once. The genes are TRBV7-2 and TRBJ2-3, with TRBD1 matching over 9 bases. The sequence derives from a person aged 18 to 69 in good health. Sequenced material: blood. The CDR3 DNA reads TGTGCCAGCAGCTTAGGAGGACAGGGGAGAGATACGCAGTATTTT. It translates to CASSLGGQGRDTQYF.